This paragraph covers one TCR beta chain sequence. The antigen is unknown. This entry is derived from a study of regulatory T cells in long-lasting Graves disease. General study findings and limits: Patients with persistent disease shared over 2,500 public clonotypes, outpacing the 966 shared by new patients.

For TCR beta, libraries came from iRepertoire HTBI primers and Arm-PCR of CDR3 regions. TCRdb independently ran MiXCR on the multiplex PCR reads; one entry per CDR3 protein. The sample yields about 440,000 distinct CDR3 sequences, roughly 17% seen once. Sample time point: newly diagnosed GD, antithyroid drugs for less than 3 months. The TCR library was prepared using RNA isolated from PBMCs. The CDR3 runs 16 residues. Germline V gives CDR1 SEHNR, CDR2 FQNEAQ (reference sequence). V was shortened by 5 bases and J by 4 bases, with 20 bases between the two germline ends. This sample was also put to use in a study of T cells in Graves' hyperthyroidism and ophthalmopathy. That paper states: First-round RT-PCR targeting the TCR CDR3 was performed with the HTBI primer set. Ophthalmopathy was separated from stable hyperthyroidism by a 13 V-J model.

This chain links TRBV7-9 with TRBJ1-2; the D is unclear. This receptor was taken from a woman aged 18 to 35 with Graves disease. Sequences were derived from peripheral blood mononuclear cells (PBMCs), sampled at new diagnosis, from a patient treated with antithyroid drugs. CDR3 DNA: TGTGCCAGCAGCCCCCCATCTCGTGGGGAGGGCTATGGCTACACCTTC. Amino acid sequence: CASSPPSRGEGYGYTF.